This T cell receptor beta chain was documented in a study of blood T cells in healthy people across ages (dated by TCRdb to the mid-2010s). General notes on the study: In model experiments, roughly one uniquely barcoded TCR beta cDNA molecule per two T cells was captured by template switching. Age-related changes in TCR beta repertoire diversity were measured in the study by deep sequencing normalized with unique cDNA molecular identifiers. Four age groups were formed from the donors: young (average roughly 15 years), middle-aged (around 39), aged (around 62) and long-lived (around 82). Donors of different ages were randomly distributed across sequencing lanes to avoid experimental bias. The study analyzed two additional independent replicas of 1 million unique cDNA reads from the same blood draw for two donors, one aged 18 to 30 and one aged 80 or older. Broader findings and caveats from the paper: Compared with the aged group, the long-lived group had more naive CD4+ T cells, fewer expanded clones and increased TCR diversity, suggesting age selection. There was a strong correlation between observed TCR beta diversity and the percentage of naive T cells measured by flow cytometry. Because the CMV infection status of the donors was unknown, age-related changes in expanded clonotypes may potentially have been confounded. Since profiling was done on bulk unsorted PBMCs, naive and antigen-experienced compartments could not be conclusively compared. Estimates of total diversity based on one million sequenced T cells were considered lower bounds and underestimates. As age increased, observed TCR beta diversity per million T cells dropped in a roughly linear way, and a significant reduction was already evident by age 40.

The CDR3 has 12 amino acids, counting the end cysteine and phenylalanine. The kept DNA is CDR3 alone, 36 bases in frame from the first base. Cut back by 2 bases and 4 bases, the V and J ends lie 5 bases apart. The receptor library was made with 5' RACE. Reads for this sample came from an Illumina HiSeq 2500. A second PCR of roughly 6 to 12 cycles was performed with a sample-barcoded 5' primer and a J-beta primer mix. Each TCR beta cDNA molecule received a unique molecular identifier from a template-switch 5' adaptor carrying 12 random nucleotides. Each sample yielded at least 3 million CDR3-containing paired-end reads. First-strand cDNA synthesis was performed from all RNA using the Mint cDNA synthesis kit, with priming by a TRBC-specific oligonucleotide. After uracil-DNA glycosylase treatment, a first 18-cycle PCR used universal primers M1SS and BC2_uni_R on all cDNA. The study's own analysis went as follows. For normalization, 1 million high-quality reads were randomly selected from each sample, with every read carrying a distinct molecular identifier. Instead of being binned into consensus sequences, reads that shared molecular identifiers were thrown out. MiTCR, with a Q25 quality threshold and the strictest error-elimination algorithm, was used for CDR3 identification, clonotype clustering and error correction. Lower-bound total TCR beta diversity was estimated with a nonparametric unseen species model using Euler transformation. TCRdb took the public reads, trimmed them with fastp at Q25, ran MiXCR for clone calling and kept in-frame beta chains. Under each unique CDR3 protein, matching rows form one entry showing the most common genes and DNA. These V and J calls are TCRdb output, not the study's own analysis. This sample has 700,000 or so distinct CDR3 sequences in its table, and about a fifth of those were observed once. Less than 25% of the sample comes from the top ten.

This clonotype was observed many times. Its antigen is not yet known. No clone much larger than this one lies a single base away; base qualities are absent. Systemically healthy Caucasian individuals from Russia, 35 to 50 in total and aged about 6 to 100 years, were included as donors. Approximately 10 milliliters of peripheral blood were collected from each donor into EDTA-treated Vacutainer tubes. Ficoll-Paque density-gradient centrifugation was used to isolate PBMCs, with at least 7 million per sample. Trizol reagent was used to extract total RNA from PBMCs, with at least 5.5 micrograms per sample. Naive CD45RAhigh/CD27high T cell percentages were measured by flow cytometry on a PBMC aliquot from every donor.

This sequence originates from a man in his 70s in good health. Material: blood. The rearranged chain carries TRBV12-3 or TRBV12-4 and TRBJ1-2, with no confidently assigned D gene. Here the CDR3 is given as CASSLYSYGYTF. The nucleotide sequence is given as TGTGCCAGCAGTTTATACAGCTATGGCTACACCTTC.